A selection of T cell receptor beta chains follows, all from one sample in a study of OX40 agonist ivuxolimab in advanced cancers. The method was immunoSEQ multiplex PCR; TCRdb's version includes in-frame clones alone and lacks a portion of them. The sample includes roughly 70,000 clones, around 86% of them seen just once. Sequencing was performed on CD4+ or CD8+ T cells sorted from blood, taken in a trial of the OX40 agonist ivuxolimab. The source of these receptors is an adult with an advanced solid tumor such as melanoma, head and neck, liver or kidney cancer. Each CDR3 is given with its conserved first and last residue. Fields, in order: clone size, V gene, J gene, D gene, CDR3 protein, CDR3 DNA. The D gene is left open where the match is weak. Expanded clones are given a class, and other clones once, few, many or no size at all.

-	TRBV13	TRBJ2-1	-	CASSLGGRGNNEQFF	TGTGCCAGCAGCTTAGGTGGCAGGGGCAACAATGAGCAGTTCTTC
-	TRBV9	TRBJ2-7	-	CASSALAQALSYEQYF	TGTGCCAGCAGCGCCCTAGCGCAAGCCCTCTCCTACGAGCAGTACTTC
-	TRBV18	TRBJ1-4	TRBD1	CASSRQGLNEKLFF	TGTGCCAGCTCTCGACAGGGCTTAAATGAAAAACTGTTTTTT
once	TRBV5-1	TRBJ2-5	-	CASSLALTDQETQYF	TGCGCCAGCAGCTTGGCCTTGACCGATCAAGAGACCCAGTACTTC
-	TRBV30	TRBJ2-7	-	CAWSVHVWGEQYF	TGTGCCTGGAGTGTTCATGTGTGGGGCGAGCAGTACTTC
-	TRBV23-1	TRBJ2-3	TRBD2	CASSPLVEREVPDTQYF	TGCGCCAGCAGCCCACTAGTGGAGCGGGAGGTTCCAGATACGCAGTATTTT
-	TRBV7-8	TRBJ2-5	-	CASSSFFFSETGQETQYF	TGTGCCAGCAGCTCCTTCTTTTTCAGTGAGACTGGCCAAGAGACCCAGTACTTC
-	TRBV7-3	TRBJ1-2	-	CASSLIGGYGYTF	TGTGCCAGCAGCTTAATCGGGGGCTATGGCTACACCTTC
few	TRBV15	TRBJ1-4	-	CATSRDGQGNEKLFF	TGTGCCACCAGCAGAGATGGGCAGGGGAATGAAAAACTGTTTTTT
-	TRBV4-3	TRBJ2-4	TRBD2	CASSQSNKWTSGRVTYF	TGCGCCAGCAGCCAGTCCAACAAATGGACTAGCGGGAGGGTAACGTACTTC
-	TRBV30	TRBJ1-1	TRBD1	CAWSAKDRGTRNTEAFF	TGTGCCTGGAGTGCGAAGGACAGGGGAACAAGGAACACTGAAGCTTTCTTT
-	TRBV9	TRBJ1-6	-	CASNLQRNSPLHF	TGTGCCAGCAATCTTCAGCGTAATTCACCCCTCCACTTT
few	TRBV7-6	TRBJ1-2	-	CASSSGDYGYTF	TGTGCCAGCAGCTCAGGGGATTATGGCTACACCTTC
-	TRBV9	TRBJ2-1	-	CASSLARGSYNEQFF	TGTGCCAGCAGTTTAGCCAGGGGCTCCTACAATGAGCAGTTCTTC
-	TRBV9	TRBJ2-6	-	CASTQDISGANVLTF	TGTGCCAGCACCCAGGACATCTCTGGGGCCAACGTCCTGACTTTC
few	TRBV7-8	TRBJ2-7	-	CASSFLRATSYEQYF	TGTGCCAGCAGCTTTCTCCGGGCGACCTCCTACGAGCAGTACTTC
-	TRBV6-6	TRBJ2-3	TRBD2	CASSSSAGLGIDTQYF	TGTGCCAGCAGTTCCTCAGCGGGACTGGGCATAGATACGCAGTATTTT